This T cell receptor (beta chain) was documented in a study of long-term antiretroviral therapy in people with HIV. A v3.0 immunoSEQ assay was performed at survey level. Profiled with immunoSEQ multiplex PCR; TCRdb holds only in-frame clones, not every one. The sample consists of tens of thousands of clones, 85% to 95% of them appearing once. Trimming removed 3 bases from V and 8 bases from J, with 18 bases in between. The CDR3 is 16 amino acids. CDR1 SGHRS and CDR2 YFSETQ come from the germline V gene. The V gene is TRBV5-1, the J gene TRBJ1-6, with D perhaps matching TRBD1 (5 bases). The TCR sequence derives from a man aged 40-49 years with HIV. The sequences come from unsorted PBMCs, collected 6.2 years after starting antiretroviral therapy. CDR3: CASSWGLPKMYSPLHF. The CDR3 nucleotides are TGCGCCAGCAGCTGGGGACTGCCGAAAATGTATTCACCCCTCCACTTT.